These 7 T cell receptor beta chains came from one sample sequenced in a study of shared clonotypes between healthy human individuals. The protocol was immunoSEQ multiplex PCR, while the TCRdb copy is restricted to in-frame clones and leaves out a portion. The profile shows hundreds of thousands of clones, about 82% of them singletons. The sample taken for sequencing was PBMCs. Receptors originate from a woman in her thirties or forties in good health. Some clones in this sample may be carry-over from other donors' samples.

The rearrangement uses TRBV6-5 and TRBJ1-1, with D unclear. This CDR3 comprises 14 residues. The germline gives CDR1 MNHEY, CDR2 SVGAGI. V lost 6 bases, J lost 5 bases, and 16 bases lay in between. CDR3 DNA sequence: TGTGCCAGCAGGGCGGGGAACCGGTGGACTGAAGCTTTCTTT. It encodes CASRAGNRWTEAFF.

The chain recombines TRBV29-1 with TRBJ2-3, with 11 positions matching TRBD1. V shed 6 bases, J shed 6 bases, and the junction held 8 bases outside the gene matches. The CDR3 is 14 amino acids. Germline CDR1 and CDR2: SQVTM and ANQGSEA. The CDR3 is CSVSRGQGVDTQYF. In nucleotides, the CDR3 is TGCAGCGTGTCTCGGGGACAGGGGGTGGATACGCAGTATTTT.

In nucleotides, the CDR3 is TGTGCCAGCAGTTACTCAGGGACAGGCACGGACTATGGCTACACCTTC. This encodes CASSYSGTGTDYGYTF. The chain has TRBV6-6 and TRBJ1-2; 8 nucleotides agree with TRBD1. From germline, CDR1 is MNHNY and CDR2 SVGAGI (reference sequence). The CDR3 runs to 16 residues. V lost 0 bases, J lost 3 bases, and 6 bases stayed unmatched.

This clone appeared a single time. V gene TRBV28 combines with J gene TRBJ1-1; D call uncertain. Trimming cost V 7 bases and J 0 bases, with 15 bases left between them. This CDR3 is built from 15 residues. Per germline, CDR1 MDHEN and CDR2 SYDVKM. Written as DNA, the CDR3 is TGTGCCAGCACCTTTCTGGGCAGCCTGAACACTGAAGCTTTCTTT. Translated, it gives CASTFLGSLNTEAFF. Full variable domain (remainder filled in from reference TRBV28 and TRBJ1-1): DVKVTQSSRYLVKRTGEKVFLECVQDMDHENMFWYRQDPGLGLRLIYFSYDVKMKEKGDIPEGYSVSREKKERFSLILESASTNQTSMYLCASTFLGSLNTEAFFGQGTRLTVV.

The rearrangement joins TRBV5-1 to TRBJ2-7; 8 nucleotides match TRBD2. The CDR3 spans 15 residues. CDR1 and CDR2 from the germline V gene are SGHRS and YFSETQ. The ends lost 4 bases at V and 3 bases at J; junction bases unmatched: 9. The CDR3 protein is CASSVGRTSNYEQYF. DNA of the CDR3: TGCGCCAGCAGCGTTGGGAGGACTAGCAACTACGAGCAGTACTTC.

The rearrangement uses TRBV5-1 and TRBJ2-7; D uncertain. Between the trimmed V and J ends, which lost 5 bases and 0 bases, there was a span of 9 bases. The CDR3 loop spans 13 amino acids. Germline-derived CDR1 and CDR2 are SGHRS and YFSETQ. CDR3 loop: CASRKESSYEQYF. CDR3 in DNA: TGCGCCAGCAGGAAGGAGAGCTCCTACGAGCAGTACTTC.

The J gene is TRBJ1-1, the V gene TRBV18; tentatively, D is TRBD1 (6 bases). Between the trimmed V and J ends, which lost 2 bases and 3 bases, there was a span of 10 bases. Germline lookup yields CDR1 KGHSH and CDR2 LQKENI. This CDR3 region has 14 residues. The CDR3 protein is CASSPNREDTEAFF. The CDR3 nucleotides read TGTGCCAGCTCACCAAACAGGGAGGACACTGAAGCTTTCTTT.